These T cell receptor beta chains were read from a single sample in a study of response to subunit inactivated influenza vaccine. MiXCR, applied by TCRdb to the RT-PCR reads, yields one record per CDR3 protein. The sample includes about 780,000 distinct CDR3 sequences, less than 20% seen only once; the top ten take roughly 11%. Sequenced material: PBMCs from blood, taken about 5 days after vaccination. These receptors were taken from a man aged 50 or older who received an inactivated influenza vaccine. Both conserved end residues are part of each CDR3.

v_gene	j_gene	CDR3aa
TRBV15	TRBJ2-1	CATSRDSLARWNEQFF
TRBV27	TRBJ2-1	CASSPDRSYNEQFF
TRBV6-5	TRBJ1-6	CASSFLPAGLDSPLHF
TRBV20-1	TRBJ2-2	CSARTSGRATGELFF
TRBV5-1	TRBJ2-7	CASSFVRGAYEQYF
TRBV5-6	TRBJ2-1	CASSLTSGGVPGYNEQFF
TRBV12-3/TRBV12-4	TRBJ2-5	CASSFGGLETQYF
TRBV18	TRBJ2-1	CASSSGLAGVRLYNEQFF
TRBV5-6	TRBJ2-1	CASSTSINEQFF
TRBV20-1	TRBJ2-3	CSLASGGYTQYF
TRBV6-1	TRBJ2-3	CASSEIAGVGTDTQYF
TRBV11-2	TRBJ2-4	CASSLGIRRDIQYF
TRBV7-2	TRBJ1-2	CASSSTGVNYGYTF
TRBV20-1	TRBJ2-7	CSAQVQDSSYEQYF
TRBV29-1	TRBJ2-7	CSVRGWGSEQYF
TRBV12-3/TRBV12-4	TRBJ2-1	CASSSGRRGNEQFF
TRBV5-5	TRBJ2-7	CASSDYIGTSSYEQYF
TRBV10-3	TRBJ2-3	CAISERAETDTQYF
TRBV12-3/TRBV12-4	TRBJ1-5	CASSQQGALGNQPQHF
TRBV7-2	TRBJ2-7	CASSLGLAMYEQYF
TRBV20-1	TRBJ2-7	CSARGPSGSYEQYF
TRBV7-9	TRBJ2-7	CASSHWDGYEQYF
TRBV3-1	TRBJ2-1	CASSQDLPGTSSYNEQFF
TRBV7-9	TRBJ2-7	CASSLLRGSSYEQYF
TRBV10-3	TRBJ2-1	CAISEPVTSGNEQFF
TRBV29-1	TRBJ2-5	CSGTQGSRESQYF
TRBV12-3/TRBV12-4	TRBJ1-2	CASSLKADNYGYTF
TRBV7-2	TRBJ2-1	CASSSGATPTYNEQFF
TRBV11-2	TRBJ1-5	CASSLGRGSAQPQHF
TRBV20-1	TRBJ1-2	CSAHQYGYTF
TRBV20-1	TRBJ2-3	CSARSLRETDTQYF
TRBV4-3	TRBJ2-6	CASSQEIRAGANVLTF
TRBV3-1	TRBJ2-7	CASSQGTGVAEQYF
TRBV6-1	TRBJ2-3	CASSPRRGGSTDTQYF
TRBV7-2	TRBJ2-4	CASSFRGGGNIQYF
TRBV5-1	TRBJ1-4	CASSPRTGTRATNEKLFF
TRBV6-5	TRBJ2-1	CASSYSKLGRLYNEQFF
TRBV29-1	TRBJ2-2	CSVGRGQGGELFF
TRBV29-1	TRBJ2-5	CSVAPRGQQTQYF
TRBV20-1	TRBJ2-5	CSARASQGHWYF